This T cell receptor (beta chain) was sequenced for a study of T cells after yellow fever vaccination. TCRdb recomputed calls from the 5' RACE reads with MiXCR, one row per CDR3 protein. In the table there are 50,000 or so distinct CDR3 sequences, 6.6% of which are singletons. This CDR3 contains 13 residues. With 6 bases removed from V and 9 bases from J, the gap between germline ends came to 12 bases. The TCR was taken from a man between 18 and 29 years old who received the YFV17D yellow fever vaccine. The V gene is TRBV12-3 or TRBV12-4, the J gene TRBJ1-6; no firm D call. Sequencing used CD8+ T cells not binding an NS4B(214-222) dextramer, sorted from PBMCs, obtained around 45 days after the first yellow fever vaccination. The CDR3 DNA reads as TGTGCCAGCAGGCCATGGCCAGGTTCACCCCTCCACTTT. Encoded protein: CASRPWPGSPLHF.